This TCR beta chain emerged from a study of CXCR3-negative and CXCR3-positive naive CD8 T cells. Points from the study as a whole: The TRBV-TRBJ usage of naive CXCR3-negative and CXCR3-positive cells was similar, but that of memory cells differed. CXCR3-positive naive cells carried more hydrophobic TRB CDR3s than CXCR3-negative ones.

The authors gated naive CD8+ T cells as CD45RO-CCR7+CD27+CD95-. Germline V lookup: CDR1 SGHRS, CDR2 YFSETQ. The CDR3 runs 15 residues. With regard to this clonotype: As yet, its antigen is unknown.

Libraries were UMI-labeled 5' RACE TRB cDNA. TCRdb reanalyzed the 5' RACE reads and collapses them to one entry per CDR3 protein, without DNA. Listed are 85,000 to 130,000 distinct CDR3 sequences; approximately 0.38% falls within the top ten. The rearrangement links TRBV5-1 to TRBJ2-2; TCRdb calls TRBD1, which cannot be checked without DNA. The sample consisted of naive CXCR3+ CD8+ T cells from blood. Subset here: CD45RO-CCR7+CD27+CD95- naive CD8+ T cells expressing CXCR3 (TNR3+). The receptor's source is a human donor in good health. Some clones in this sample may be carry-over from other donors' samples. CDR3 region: CASSPHDREDGELFF. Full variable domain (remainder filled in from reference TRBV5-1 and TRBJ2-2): KAGVTQTPRYLIKTRGQQVTLSCSPISGHRSVSWYQQTPGQGLQFLFEYFSETQRNKGNFPGRFSGRQFSNSRSEMNVSTLELGDSALYLCASSPHDREDGELFFGEGSRLTVL.